This T cell receptor beta chain was captured in a study of blood T cells in healthy people across ages. Study details: Researchers report that template switching captured about one barcoded beta molecule per two T cells.

General study points: Among long-lived donors, naive CD4+ cells were more numerous and diversity higher than in aged donors. Roughly linearly, TCR beta diversity per million T cells fell as age increased. Diversity was estimated from one million T cells, and these estimates were considered underestimates.

The germline gives CDR1 MNHNS, CDR2 SASEGT. This CDR3 spans 12 amino acids. V was cut by 8 bases and J by 5 bases, with 13 bases left in between. The table lists this clonotype with a few counts. The antigen is unknown. A sample-barcoded 5' primer and a J-beta primer mix were used in a second PCR of roughly 6 to 12 cycles. TCRdb independently ran MiXCR on the 5' RACE reads; one entry per CDR3 protein. The sample includes roughly 930,000 distinct CDR3 sequences, 40% to 60% of them seen just once. The receptor was derived from a man aged 30 to 45 in good health. The rearrangement uses TRBV6-1 and TRBJ2-7, with TRBD1 as a possible D gene (5 bases). Specimen: blood. DNA of the CDR3: TGTGCCAGCCATACATGGGGCCACGAGCAGTACTTC. This codes for CASHTWGHEQYF.